This T cell receptor beta chain was identified during a study of CD8 T cells in ankylosing spondylitis. Molecular-barcoded quantitative 5'-RACE produced these TCR beta libraries. TCRdb processed the 5' RACE reads anew with MiXCR; each CDR3 protein has one entry. The sample has roughly 440,000 distinct CDR3 sequences; approximately 17% are singletons. The table lists this clonotype with a few counts. The antigen is unknown. CDR1 and CDR2 (germline): SGHVS, FQNEAQ. V lost 5 bases and J 5 bases, leaving 19 bases between the germline ends. The CDR3 runs 16 residues. Regarding the study as a whole: What seemed typical of ankylosing spondylitis blood was a TCR beta motif built from about 8 highly homologous variants.

Sequencing was done on a sample of blood, either unsorted or a sorted T cell fraction (not recorded which). The source is a male donor with ankylosing spondylitis. J is TRBJ1-5 and V is TRBV7-8, with D unclear. CDR3 loop: CASSAMGSAQDQPQHF. CDR3 bases: TGTGCCAGCAGCGCCATGGGCTCCGCCCAGGATCAGCCCCAGCATTTT.